The clone carrying this T cell receptor beta chain turned up a few times. The antigen is not known. This sample is drawn from a study of T cells after yellow fever vaccination. Trimming took 0 bases from V and 2 from J, leaving 6 bases between them. Germline V lookup: CDR1 LGHNA, CDR2 YNFKEQ. This CDR3 comprises 14 residues. TCRdb redid the calling of the 5' RACE reads with MiXCR, one entry per CDR3 protein. The sample carries 510,000 or so distinct CDR3 sequences, 15% to 20% recorded once. General study results and limits: The presence of abundant clonotypes contaminating from the bulk population was possible in FACS-sorted repertoires. Most clones from primary vaccination were detected again post-booster (about 96% CD4, 88% CD8).

This receptor was identified in a man aged 25-40 years who received the YFV17D yellow fever vaccine. This rearrangement joins TRBV4-2 to TRBJ2-3, with D perhaps TRBD2 (5 bases). The input for sequencing was PBMCs, taken 15 days after the yellow fever booster vaccination. CDR3 sequence (DNA): TGTGCCAGCAGCCAAGACGGGAACACAGATACGCAGTATTTT. Translated, it gives CASSQDGNTDTQYF.